The source of this T cell receptor (beta chain) is a study of cytomegalovirus exposure and HLA in healthy donors. Looking at the study overall: Later, an analysis reported that the 120 or so validation repertoires had used the same platform as the 666 first-cohort repertoires.

Findings and caveats of the study: Reported performance of the classifier showed diagnosis of cytomegalovirus status with high specificity and sensitivity.

TCRdb's copy holds only in-frame clones and misses some; the assay was immunoSEQ multiplex PCR. The sample has some 260,000 clones, 80% to 95% seen once. Remarks on this clone: Its antigen is still unknown.

Trimming removed 5 bases from V and 1 base from J, with 5 bases in between. The CDR3 loop spans 12 amino acids. Germline V lookup: CDR1 MNHEY, CDR2 SMNVEV (reference sequence). The sample was PBMCs. The chain links TRBV27 to TRBJ1-1; no clear D gene. The TCR was taken from a woman in her 30s in good health and CMV-seronegative. The CDR3 nucleotides read TGTGCCAGCAGTAGAGAGAACACTGAAGCTTTCTTT. Translation gives CASSRENTEAFF.